This T cell receptor beta chain appears in the sequencing data of a study of blood T cell repertoires in COVID-19. There are 14 residues in the CDR3. Germline CDR1 and CDR2: SGHKS and YYEKEE (reference sequence). The V end was cut by 2 bases, the J end by 7 bases, with 12 bases between. TCRdb keeps only in-frame clones here, not all; method: immunoSEQ multiplex PCR. The sample has tens of thousands of clones, just over 85% seen once. This chain joins TRBV5-5 and TRBJ1-4; a possible D gene is TRBD1 (5 bases). This TCR derives from a woman in her seventies with acute or convalescent COVID-19. The specimen was peripheral blood. DNA of the CDR3: TGTGCCAGCAGCTTTCGGGGGTTCAGTGAAAAACTGTTTTTT. This codes for CASSFRGFSEKLFF.